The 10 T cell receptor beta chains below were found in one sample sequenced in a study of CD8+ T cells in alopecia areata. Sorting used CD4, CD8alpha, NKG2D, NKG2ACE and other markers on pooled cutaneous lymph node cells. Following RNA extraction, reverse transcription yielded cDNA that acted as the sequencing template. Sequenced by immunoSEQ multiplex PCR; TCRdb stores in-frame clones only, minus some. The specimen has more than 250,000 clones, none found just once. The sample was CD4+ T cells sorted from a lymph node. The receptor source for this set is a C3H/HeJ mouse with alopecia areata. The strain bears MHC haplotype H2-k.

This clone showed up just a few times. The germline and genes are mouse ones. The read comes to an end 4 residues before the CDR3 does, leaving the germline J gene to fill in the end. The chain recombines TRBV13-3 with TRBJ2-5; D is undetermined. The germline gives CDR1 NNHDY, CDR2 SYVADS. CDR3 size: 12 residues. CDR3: CASSEKFDTQYF. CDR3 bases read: TGTGCCAGCAGTGAAAAGTTTGAC.

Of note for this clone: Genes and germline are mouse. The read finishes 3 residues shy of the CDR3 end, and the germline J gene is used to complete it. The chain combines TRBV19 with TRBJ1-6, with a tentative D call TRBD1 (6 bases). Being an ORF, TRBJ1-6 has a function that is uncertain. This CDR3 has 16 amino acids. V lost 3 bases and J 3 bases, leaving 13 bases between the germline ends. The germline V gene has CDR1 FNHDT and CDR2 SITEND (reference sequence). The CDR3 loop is CASSKSGQNYNSPLYF. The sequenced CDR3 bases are TGTGCCAGCAGTAAATCGGGACAAAACTATAATTCGCCC.

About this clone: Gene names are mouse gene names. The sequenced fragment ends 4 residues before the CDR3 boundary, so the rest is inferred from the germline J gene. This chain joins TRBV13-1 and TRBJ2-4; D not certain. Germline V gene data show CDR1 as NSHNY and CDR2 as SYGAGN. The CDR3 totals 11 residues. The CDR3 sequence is CASSAKNTLYF. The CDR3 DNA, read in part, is TGTGCCAGCAGTGCCAAAAAC.

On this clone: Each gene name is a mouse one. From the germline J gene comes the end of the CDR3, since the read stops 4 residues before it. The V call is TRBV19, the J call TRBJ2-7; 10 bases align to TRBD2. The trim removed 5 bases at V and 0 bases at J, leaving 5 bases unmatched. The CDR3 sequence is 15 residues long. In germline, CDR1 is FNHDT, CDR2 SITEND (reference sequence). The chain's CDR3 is CASSPTGGNSYEQYF. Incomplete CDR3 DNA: TGTGCCAGCAGCCCGACTGGGGGGAACTCCTAT.

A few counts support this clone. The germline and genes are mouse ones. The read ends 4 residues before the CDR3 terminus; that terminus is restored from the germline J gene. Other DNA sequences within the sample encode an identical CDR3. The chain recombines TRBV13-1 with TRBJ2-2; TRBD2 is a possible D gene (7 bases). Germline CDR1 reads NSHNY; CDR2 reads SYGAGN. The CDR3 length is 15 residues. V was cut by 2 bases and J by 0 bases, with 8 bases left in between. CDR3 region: CASSDGGPNTGQLYF. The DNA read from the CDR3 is TGTGCCAGCAGTGACGGGGGGCCAAACACCGGG.

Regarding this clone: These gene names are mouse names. The sequenced part of the CDR3 DNA is TGCACCTGCAGTGCCCAGACAGGGCCC. Translating gives CTCSAQTGP. The CDR3 in its entirety is CTCSAQTGPDYTF. The gene calls are TRBV1 and TRBJ1-2, with 7 bases matching TRBD1. The read falls 4 residues short of the CDR3 end, and the missing part is taken from the germline J gene. Per germline, CDR1 NSQYPW and CDR2 LRSPGD (reference sequence). CDR3 length: 13 residues.

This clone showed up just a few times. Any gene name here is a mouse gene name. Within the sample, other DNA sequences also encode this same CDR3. CDR3 DNA (partial): TGTGCCAGCAGTCTCCGGGACAGGAATAATTCGCCC. It translates to CASSLRDRNNSP. The whole CDR3 sequence reads CASSLRDRNNSPLYF. The chain uses TRBV19 and TRBJ1-6; 8 bases line up with TRBD1. The read gets to within 3 residues of the CDR3 end, and the germline J gene fills in the rest. TRBJ1-6 is an open reading frame, and its role is uncertain. The CDR3 contains 15 residues. The germline CDR1 and CDR2 sequences are FNHDT and SITEND (reference sequence). With V trimmed by 4 bases and J by 5 bases, 5 bases remained unmatched.

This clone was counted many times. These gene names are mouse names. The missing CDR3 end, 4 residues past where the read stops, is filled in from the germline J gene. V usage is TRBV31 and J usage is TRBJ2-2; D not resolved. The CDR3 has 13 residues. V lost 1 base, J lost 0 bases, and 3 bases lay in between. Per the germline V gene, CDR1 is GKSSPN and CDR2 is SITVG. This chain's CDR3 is CAWSQANTGQLYF. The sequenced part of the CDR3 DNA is TGTGCCTGGAGTCAAGCAAACACCGGG.

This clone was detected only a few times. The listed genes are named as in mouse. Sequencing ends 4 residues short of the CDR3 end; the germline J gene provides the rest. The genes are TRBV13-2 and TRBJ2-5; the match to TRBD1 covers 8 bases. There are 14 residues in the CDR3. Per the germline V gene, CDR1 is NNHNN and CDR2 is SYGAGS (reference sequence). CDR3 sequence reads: CASGDGTGKDTQYF. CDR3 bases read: TGTGCCAGCGGTGATGGGACAGGGAAAGAC.

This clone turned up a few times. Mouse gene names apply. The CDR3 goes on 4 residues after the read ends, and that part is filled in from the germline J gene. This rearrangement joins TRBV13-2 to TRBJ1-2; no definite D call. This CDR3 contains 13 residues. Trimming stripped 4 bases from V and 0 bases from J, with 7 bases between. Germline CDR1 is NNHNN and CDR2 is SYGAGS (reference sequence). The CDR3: CASGRQTNSDYTF. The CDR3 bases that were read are TGTGCCAGCGGTAGACAAACAAACTCC.